The next 24 T cell receptor beta chains were all read from a single sample in a study of CXCR3-negative and CXCR3-positive naive CD8 T cells. The study's findings and limits: Hydrophobicity of TRB CDR3s was greater in CXCR3-positive naive cells than in CXCR3-negative naive cells.

Carrying UMI labels, the TRB cDNA libraries were prepared through 5' RACE. TCRdb reanalyzed the 5' RACE reads and collapses them to one entry per CDR3 protein, without DNA. This sample's table reports 150,000 or so distinct CDR3 sequences. These receptors lack a known antigen. Sequencing input: naive CXCR3+ CD8+ T cells from blood. Sample subset: CD45RO-CCR7+CD27+CD95- naive CD8+ T cells expressing CXCR3 (TNR3+). The receptors here all came from a human donor in good health. Some clones in this sample may be carry-over from other donors' samples.

The chain uses TRBV30 and TRBJ1-1. This CDR3 comprises 15 residues. Germline assignment: CDR1 GTSNPN and CDR2 SVGIG (reference sequence). CDR3 protein: CAWSTFGEIGTEAFF.

The CDR3: CASSAQYEQYF. The V call is TRBV7-8, the J call TRBJ2-7. The germline gives CDR1 SGHVS, CDR2 FQNEAQ. The CDR3 runs 11 residues. Full variable domain (outside the CDR3, taken from reference TRBV7-8 and TRBJ2-7): GAGVSQSPRYKVAKRGQDVALRCDPISGHVSLFWYQQALGQGPEFLTYFQNEAQLDKSGLPSDRFFAERPEGSVSTLKIQRTQQEDSAVYLCASSAQYEQYFGPGTRLTVT.

V is TRBV28 and J is TRBJ2-7. In germline, CDR1 is MDHEN, CDR2 SYDVKM. This CDR3 spans 11 amino acids. CDR3 loop: CASIPSYEQYF.

The chain carries TRBV30 and TRBJ1-2. Germline CDR1 GTSNPN, CDR2 SVGIG (reference sequence). This CDR3 has 13 residues. This CDR3 is CAWSVGTAYGYTF. Together with reference TRBV30 and TRBJ1-2, the CDR3 gives the full variable domain: SQTIHQWPATLVQPVGSPLSLECTVEGTSNPNLYWYRQAAGRGLQLLFYSVGIGQISSEVPQNLSASRPQDRQFILSSKKLLLSDSGFYLCAWSVGTAYGYTFGSGTRLTVV.

The chain is built from TRBV28 and TRBJ2-7; checking the TCRdb D call of TRBD1 is not possible without DNA. The germline CDR1 and CDR2 sequences are MDHEN and SYDVKM. The length of the CDR3 is 13 residues. CDR3 protein: CASSEGQPYEQYF. The full variable domain, with the rest looked up from reference TRBV28 and TRBJ2-7, is DVKVTQSSRYLVKRTGEKVFLECVQDMDHENMFWYRQDPGLGLRLIYFSYDVKMKEKGDIPEGYSVSREKKERFSLILESASTNQTSMYLCASSEGQPYEQYFGPGTRLTVT.

The chain uses TRBV4-1 and TRBJ2-1. The CDR3 has 13 amino acids. CDR1 and CDR2 from the germline V gene are MGHRA and YSYEKL. This chain's CDR3 is CASRESSYNEQFF.

This chain joins TRBV6-5 and TRBJ2-2; without DNA, the TCRdb call of TRBD1 cannot be checked. From germline, CDR1 is MNHEY and CDR2 SVGAGI. This CDR3 is built from 14 residues. This chain's CDR3 is CASSGGMVPGELFF.

The CDR3 sequence: CASSLPSSQETQYF. The V and J genes are TRBV28 and TRBJ2-5; TCRdb's assignment of TRBD2 cannot be checked, as there is no DNA. The CDR3 totals 14 residues. CDR1 is MDHEN, CDR2 SYDVKM, per germline.

The chain is built from TRBV9 and TRBJ1-5. Germline V lookup: CDR1 SGDLS, CDR2 YYNGEE. This CDR3 spans 13 amino acids. This CDR3 reads CASSVGSHQPQHF.

The chain links TRBV11-2 to TRBJ1-2; the TRBD1 assignment by TCRdb is unverifiable without DNA. The CDR3 consists of 15 residues. In germline, CDR1 is SGHAT, CDR2 FQNNGV. This chain's CDR3 is CASSSRWGPNDGYTF.

This chain connects TRBV28 to TRBJ2-1; TCRdb reports TRBD1, a call that lacks DNA to check it against. This CDR3 has 15 amino acids. From germline, CDR1 is MDHEN and CDR2 SYDVKM. This chain's CDR3 is CASSLVAGNGNEQFF.

The chain carries TRBV7-3 and TRBJ2-2. CDR3 length: 15 residues. The germline V gene has CDR1 SGHTA and CDR2 FQGTGA. This chain's CDR3 is CASSLYHDNTGELFF.

This sequence joins TRBV23-1 and TRBJ1-5. TRBV23-1 is an open reading frame, and its role is uncertain. This CDR3 has 17 amino acids. CDR3 protein: CASSQCRTEARNQPQHF.

The chain couples TRBV3-1 to TRBJ2-7. The germline CDR1 and CDR2 sequences are LGHDT and YNNKEL (reference sequence). This CDR3 has 13 residues. Here the CDR3 reads CASSQRGNDEQYF.

The chain uses TRBV27 and TRBJ2-7; TCRdb selects TRBD1, and the lack of DNA leaves this call unchecked. Germline V CDR1 and CDR2: MNHEY, SMNVEV (reference sequence). The CDR3 consists of 14 residues. The CDR3 sequence is CASSLAITGDEQYF.

The V gene is TRBV7-9, the J gene TRBJ1-1. Germline CDR1 reads SEHNR; CDR2 reads FQNEAQ (reference sequence). The CDR3 loop spans 13 amino acids. CDR3 protein: CASSSDGNTEAFF.

The gene calls are TRBV29-1 and TRBJ2-1; TCRdb proposes TRBD2, but this gene call is untestable without DNA. Germline-derived CDR1 and CDR2 are SQVTM and ANQGSEA. This CDR3 has 17 residues. CDR3 in amino acids: CSVEGGVLAGAYNEQFF.

The rearrangement uses TRBV5-5 and TRBJ2-5; TCRdb's D gene call, TRBD1, goes unchecked for lack of DNA. There are 15 residues in the CDR3. The germline V gene has CDR1 SGHKS and CDR2 YYEKEE (reference sequence). This CDR3 reads CASSLEDGAFGTQYF.

The CDR3 sequence is CASSLGLVYRGFGNTIYF. This chain uses TRBV12-3 or TRBV12-4 with TRBJ1-3; with no DNA, the TCRdb D assignment of TRBD1 cannot be verified. The CDR3 loop spans 18 amino acids.

The V call is TRBV20-1, the J call TRBJ2-2; TCRdb calls TRBD2, which cannot be checked without DNA. Per the germline V gene, CDR1 is DFQATT and CDR2 is SNEGSKA (reference sequence). The CDR3 covers 17 residues. This chain's CDR3 is CSAPGVAGGRATGELFF.

V is TRBV5-6 and J is TRBJ2-1; the D call of TRBD1 rests on TCRdb alone, since no DNA is present to check it. This CDR3 is built from 15 residues. Germline values: CDR1 SGHDT, CDR2 YYEEEE. CDR3 region: CASSLEGTRYNEQFF. Full variable domain (outside the CDR3, taken from reference TRBV5-6 and TRBJ2-1): DAGVTQSPTHLIKTRGQQVTLRCSPKSGHDTVSWYQQALGQGPQFIFQYYEEEERQRGNFPDRFSGHQFPNYSSELNVNALLLGDSALYLCASSLEGTRYNEQFFGPGTRLTVL.

This chain links TRBV7-9 with TRBJ1-2; the D call of TRBD1 rests on TCRdb alone, since no DNA is present to check it. This CDR3 contains 14 residues. Germline CDR1 and CDR2: SEHNR and FQNEAQ (reference sequence). The CDR3 is CASSVGQANYGYTF.

This chain uses TRBV7-6 with TRBJ2-7; without DNA, the TCRdb call of TRBD2 cannot be checked. Germline assignment: CDR1 SGHVS and CDR2 FNYEAQ. There are 17 residues in the CDR3. The CDR3 spells CASTPGLGVPAVFEQYF.

This rearrangement joins TRBV9 to TRBJ2-7; the TRBD1 assignment by TCRdb is unverifiable without DNA. CDR1 and CDR2 (germline): SGDLS, YYNGEE. This CDR3 has 14 amino acids. This CDR3 is CASSVGGGMYEQYF.